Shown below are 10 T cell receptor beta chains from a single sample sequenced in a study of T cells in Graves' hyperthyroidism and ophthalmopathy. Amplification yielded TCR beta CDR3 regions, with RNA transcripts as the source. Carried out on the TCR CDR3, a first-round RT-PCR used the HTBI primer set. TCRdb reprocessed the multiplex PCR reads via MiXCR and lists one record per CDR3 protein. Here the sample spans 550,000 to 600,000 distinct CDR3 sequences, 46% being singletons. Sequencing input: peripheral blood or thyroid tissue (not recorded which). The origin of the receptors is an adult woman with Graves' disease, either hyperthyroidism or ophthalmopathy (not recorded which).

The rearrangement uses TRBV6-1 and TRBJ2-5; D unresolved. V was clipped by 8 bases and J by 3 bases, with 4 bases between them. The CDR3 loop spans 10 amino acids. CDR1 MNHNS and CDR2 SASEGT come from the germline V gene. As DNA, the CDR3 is TGTGCCAGCCTAGAAGAGACCCAGTACTTC. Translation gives CASLEETQYF.

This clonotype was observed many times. CDR3 DNA: TGCAGCGTCCGCACAGGGGTAGGACAGCCCCAGCATTTT. Residues: CSVRTGVGQPQHF. The V gene is TRBV29-1, the J gene TRBJ1-5, with 7 bases that match TRBD1. CDR3 length equals 13 residues. CDR1 and CDR2 from the germline V gene are SQVTM and ANQGSEA. V lost 6 bases to trimming and J lost 7 bases; unmatched junction nucleotides: 9. The complete variable domain, with remaining parts taken from reference TRBV29-1 and TRBJ1-5, reads SAVISQKPSRDICQRGTSLTIQCQVDSQVTMMFWYRQQPGQSLTLIATANQGSEATYESGFVIDKFPISRPNLTFSTLTVSNMSPEDSSIYLCSVRTGVGQPQHFGDGTRLSIL.

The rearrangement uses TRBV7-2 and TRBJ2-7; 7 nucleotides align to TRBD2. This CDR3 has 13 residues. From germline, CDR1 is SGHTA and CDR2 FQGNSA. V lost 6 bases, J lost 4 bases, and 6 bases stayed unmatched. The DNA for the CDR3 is TGTGCCAGCAGGTTGAGCGGGGTATACGAGCAGTACTTC. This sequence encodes CASRLSGVYEQYF.

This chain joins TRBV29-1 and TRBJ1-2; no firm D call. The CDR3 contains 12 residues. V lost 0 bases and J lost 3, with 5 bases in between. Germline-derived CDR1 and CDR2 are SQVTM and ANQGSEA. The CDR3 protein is CSVEDKDYGYTF. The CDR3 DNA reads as TGCAGCGTTGAAGACAAGGACTATGGCTACACCTTC.

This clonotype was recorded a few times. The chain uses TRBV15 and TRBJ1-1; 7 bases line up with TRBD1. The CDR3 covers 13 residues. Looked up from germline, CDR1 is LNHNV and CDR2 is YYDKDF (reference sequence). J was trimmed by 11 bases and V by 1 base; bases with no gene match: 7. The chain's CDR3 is CATSRAQGSGAFF. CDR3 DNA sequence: TGTGCCACCAGCAGAGCACAGGGGTCTGGCGCTTTCTTT.

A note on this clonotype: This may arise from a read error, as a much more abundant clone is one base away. This CDR3 is CASSQQGGENQYF. DNA of the CDR3: TGTGCCAGCAGCCAACAGGGTGGTGAGAACCAGTACTTC. V usage is TRBV7-3 and J usage is TRBJ2-5; a possible D gene is TRBD1 (6 bases). Germline V gene lookup returns CDR1 SGHTA and CDR2 FQGTGA. The CDR3 runs 13 residues.

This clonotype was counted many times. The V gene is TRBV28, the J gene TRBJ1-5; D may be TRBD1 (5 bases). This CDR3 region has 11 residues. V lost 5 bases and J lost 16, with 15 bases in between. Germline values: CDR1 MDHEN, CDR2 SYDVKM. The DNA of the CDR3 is TGTGCCAGCAGTCGGACATATAGGTTCCATTTT. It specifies CASSRTYRFHF.

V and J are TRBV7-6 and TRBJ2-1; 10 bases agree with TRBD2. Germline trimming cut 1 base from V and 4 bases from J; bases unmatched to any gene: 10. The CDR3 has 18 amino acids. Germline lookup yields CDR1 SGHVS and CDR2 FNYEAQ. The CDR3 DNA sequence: TGTGCCAGCAGCTTAGAGCCTTTAGCGGGAGGAGGGTACAATGAGCAGTTCTTC. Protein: CASSLEPLAGGGYNEQFF.

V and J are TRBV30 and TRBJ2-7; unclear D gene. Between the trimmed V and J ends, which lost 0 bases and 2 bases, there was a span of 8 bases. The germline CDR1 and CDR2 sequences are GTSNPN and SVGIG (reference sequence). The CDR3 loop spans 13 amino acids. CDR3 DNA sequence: TGTGCCTGGAGTGTATCGAGGACCTACGAGCAGTACTTC. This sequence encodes CAWSVSRTYEQYF. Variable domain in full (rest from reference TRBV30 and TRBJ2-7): SQTIHQWPATLVQPVGSPLSLECTVEGTSNPNLYWYRQAAGRGLQLLFYSVGIGQISSEVPQNLSASRPQDRQFILSSKKLLLSDSGFYLCAWSVSRTYEQYFGPGTRLTVT.

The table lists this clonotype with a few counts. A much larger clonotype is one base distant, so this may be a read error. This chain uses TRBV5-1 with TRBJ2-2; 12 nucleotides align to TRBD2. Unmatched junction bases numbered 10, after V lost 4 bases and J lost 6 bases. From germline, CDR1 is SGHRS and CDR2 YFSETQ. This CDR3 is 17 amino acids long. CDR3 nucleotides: TGCGCCAGCAGCCCACCTCTAGCGGGAGGGCAATCCGGGGAGCTGTTTTTT. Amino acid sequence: CASSPPLAGGQSGELFF.